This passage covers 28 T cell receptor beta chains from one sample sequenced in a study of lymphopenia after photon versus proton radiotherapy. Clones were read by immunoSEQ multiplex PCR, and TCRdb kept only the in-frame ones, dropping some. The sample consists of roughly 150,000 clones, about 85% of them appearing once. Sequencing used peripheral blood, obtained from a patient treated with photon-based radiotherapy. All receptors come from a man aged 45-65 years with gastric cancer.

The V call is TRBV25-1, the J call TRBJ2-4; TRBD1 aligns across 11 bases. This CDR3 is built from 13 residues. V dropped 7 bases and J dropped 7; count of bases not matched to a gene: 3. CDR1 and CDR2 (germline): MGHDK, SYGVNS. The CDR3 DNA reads TGTGCCAGCATTCGGACAGGGGGCAACATTCAGTACTTC. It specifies CASIRTGGNIQYF.

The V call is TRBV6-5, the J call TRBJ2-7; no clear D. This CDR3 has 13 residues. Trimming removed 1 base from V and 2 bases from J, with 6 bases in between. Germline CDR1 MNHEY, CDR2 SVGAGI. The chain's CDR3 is CASSYLGTYEQYF. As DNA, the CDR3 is TGTGCCAGCAGTTACTTGGGGACCTACGAGCAGTACTTC.

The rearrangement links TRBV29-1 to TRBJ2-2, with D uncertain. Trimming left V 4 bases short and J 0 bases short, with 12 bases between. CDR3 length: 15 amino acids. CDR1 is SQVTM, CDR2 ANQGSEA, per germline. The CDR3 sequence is CSVGGRRSNTGELFF. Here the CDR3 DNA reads TGCAGCGTTGGAGGCAGGCGGTCGAACACCGGGGAGCTGTTTTTT.

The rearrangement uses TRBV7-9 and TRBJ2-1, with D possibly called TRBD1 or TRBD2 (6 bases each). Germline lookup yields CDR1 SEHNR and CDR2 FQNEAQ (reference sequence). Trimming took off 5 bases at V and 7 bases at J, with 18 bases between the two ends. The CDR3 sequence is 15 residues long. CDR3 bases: TGTGCCAGCAGCGACCGGGGGCGAACCGTGAATGAGCAGTTCTTC. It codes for CASSDRGRTVNEQFF. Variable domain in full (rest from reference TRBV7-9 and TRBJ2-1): DTGVSQNPRHKITKRGQNVTFRCDPISEHNRLYWYRQTLGQGPEFLTYFQNEAQLEKSRLLSDRFSAERPKGSFSTLEIQRTEQGDSAMYLCASSDRGRTVNEQFFGPGTRLTVL.

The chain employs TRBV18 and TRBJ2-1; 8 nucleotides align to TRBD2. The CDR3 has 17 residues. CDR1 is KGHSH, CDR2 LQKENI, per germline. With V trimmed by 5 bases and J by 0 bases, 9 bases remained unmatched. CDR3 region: CASSAPGLDSSYNEQFF. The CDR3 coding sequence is TGTGCCAGCTCAGCCCCGGGACTAGATAGCTCCTACAATGAGCAGTTCTTC.

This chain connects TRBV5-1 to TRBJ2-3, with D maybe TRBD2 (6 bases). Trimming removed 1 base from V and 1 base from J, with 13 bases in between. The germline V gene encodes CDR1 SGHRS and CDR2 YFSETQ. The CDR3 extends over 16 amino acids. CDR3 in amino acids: CASSLSSELGTDTQYF. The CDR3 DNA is TGCGCCAGCAGCTTGTCTAGCGAGCTCGGCACAGATACGCAGTATTTT.

CDR3 protein: CAGKQGFNYGYTF. CDR3 coding DNA: TGTGCCGGGAAACAGGGATTCAACTATGGCTACACCTTC. V is TRBV30 and J is TRBJ1-2; possibly TRBD1 for D (6 bases). CDR3 length: 13 amino acids. Trimming cost V 8 bases and J 2 bases, with 15 bases left between them. CDR1 and CDR2 from the germline V gene are GTSNPN and SVGIG (reference sequence).

For the CDR3, the DNA is TGTGCCAGCAGTGACGGGAGCACCGGGGAGCTGTTTTTT. It translates to CASSDGSTGELFF. The chain joins TRBV6-4 to TRBJ2-2; TRBD2 is a possible D gene (5 bases). Germline V gives CDR1 MRHNA, CDR2 SNTAGT. The CDR3 extends over 13 amino acids. Trimming cost V 2 bases and J 4 bases, with 5 bases left between them.

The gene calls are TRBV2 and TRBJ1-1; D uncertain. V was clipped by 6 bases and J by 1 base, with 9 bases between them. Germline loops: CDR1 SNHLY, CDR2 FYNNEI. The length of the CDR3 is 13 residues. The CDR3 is CASSPQTNTEAFF. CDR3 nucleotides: TGTGCCAGCAGCCCGCAGACGAACACTGAAGCTTTCTTT.

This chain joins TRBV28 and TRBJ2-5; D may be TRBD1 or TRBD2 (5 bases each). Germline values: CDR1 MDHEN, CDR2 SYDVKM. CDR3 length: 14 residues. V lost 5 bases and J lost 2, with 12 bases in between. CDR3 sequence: CASSPQRGQETQYF. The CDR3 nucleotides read TGTGCCAGCAGTCCCCAGAGGGGTCAAGAGACCCAGTACTTC.

CDR3 residues: CAWTWGSNTEAFF. In DNA, the CDR3 is TGTGCCTGGACCTGGGGGTCGAACACTGAAGCTTTCTTT. The chain links TRBV30 to TRBJ1-1; possible D gene TRBD1, 5 bases. Trimming pared 4 bases from V and 1 base from J, leaving 10 bases between. The CDR3 length is 13 residues. Germline assignment: CDR1 GTSNPN and CDR2 SVGIG (reference sequence).

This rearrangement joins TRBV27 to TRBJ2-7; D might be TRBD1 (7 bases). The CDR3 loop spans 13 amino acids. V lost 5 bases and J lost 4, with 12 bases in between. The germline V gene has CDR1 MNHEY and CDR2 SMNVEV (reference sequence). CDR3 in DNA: TGTGCCAGCAGTGCGGGACAGATTTACGAGCAGTACTTC. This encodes CASSAGQIYEQYF.

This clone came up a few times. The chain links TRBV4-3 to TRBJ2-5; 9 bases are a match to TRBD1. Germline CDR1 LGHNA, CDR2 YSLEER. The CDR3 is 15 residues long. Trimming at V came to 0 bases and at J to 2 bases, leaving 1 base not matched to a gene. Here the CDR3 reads CASSQEGTGQETQYF. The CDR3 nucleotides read TGCGCCAGCAGCCAAGAGGGGACAGGGCAAGAGACCCAGTACTTC.

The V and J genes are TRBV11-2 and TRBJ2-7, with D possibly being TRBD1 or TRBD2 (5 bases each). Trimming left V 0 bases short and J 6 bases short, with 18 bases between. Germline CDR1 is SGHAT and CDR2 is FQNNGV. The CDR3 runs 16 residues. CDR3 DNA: TGTGCCAGCAGCTTAGAACCCGGGGCCTACTTTTCCGAGCAGTACTTC. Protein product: CASSLEPGAYFSEQYF.

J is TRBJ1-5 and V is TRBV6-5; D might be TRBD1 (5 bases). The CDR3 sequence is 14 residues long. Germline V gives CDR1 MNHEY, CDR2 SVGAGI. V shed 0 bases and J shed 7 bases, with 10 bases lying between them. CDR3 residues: CASSYSGAEQPQHF. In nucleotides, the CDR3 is TGTGCCAGCAGTTACTCAGGGGCAGAGCAGCCCCAGCATTTT.

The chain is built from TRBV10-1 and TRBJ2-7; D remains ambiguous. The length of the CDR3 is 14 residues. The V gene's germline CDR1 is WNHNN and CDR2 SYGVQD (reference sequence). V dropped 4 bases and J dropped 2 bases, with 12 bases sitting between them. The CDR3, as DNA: TGCGCCAGCAGTGCCCCCCGGGCACCCTACGAGCAGTACTTC. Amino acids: CASSAPRAPYEQYF.

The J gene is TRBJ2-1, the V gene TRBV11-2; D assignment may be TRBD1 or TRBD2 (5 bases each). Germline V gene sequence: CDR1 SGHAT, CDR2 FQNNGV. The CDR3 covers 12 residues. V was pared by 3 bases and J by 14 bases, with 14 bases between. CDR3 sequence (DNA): TGTGCCAGCAGCTTTTCAGGGACCGGTAAGTTCTTC. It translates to CASSFSGTGKFF.

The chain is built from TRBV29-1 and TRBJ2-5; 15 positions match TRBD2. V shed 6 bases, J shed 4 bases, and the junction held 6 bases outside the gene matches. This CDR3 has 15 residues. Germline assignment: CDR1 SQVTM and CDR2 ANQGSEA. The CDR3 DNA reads TGCAGCGTCGCAGGACTAGCGGGAGGGGCAGAGACCCAGTACTTC. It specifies CSVAGLAGGAETQYF.

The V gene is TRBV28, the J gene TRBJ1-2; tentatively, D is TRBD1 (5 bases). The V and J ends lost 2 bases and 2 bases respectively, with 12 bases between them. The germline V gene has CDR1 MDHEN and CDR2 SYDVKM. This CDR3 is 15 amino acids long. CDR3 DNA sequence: TGTGCCAGCAGTTTACGGGGGAGCGGGAACTATGGCTACACCTTC. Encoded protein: CASSLRGSGNYGYTF.

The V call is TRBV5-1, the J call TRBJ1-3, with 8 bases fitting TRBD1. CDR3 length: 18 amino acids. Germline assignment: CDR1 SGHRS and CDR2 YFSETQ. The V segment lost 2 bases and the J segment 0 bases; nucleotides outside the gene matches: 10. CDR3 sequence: CASSFQGASANSGNTIYF. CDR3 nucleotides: TGCGCCAGCAGCTTTCAGGGGGCCTCCGCTAACTCTGGAAACACCATATATTTT.

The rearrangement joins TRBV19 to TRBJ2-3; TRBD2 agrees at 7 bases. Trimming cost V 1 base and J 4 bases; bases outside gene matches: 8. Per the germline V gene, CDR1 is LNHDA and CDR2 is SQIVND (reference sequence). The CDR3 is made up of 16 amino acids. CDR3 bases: TGTGCCAGTAGTATAGCTGGCGGGAGCCCCCCAGATACGCAGTATTTT. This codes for CASSIAGGSPPDTQYF.

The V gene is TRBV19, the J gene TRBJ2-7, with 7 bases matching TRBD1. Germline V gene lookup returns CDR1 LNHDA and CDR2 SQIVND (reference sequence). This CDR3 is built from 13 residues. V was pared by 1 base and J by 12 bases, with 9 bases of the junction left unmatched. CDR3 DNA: TGTGCCAGTAGTATAGGCCTACAGGGGTTGCGGTACTTC. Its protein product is CASSIGLQGLRYF.

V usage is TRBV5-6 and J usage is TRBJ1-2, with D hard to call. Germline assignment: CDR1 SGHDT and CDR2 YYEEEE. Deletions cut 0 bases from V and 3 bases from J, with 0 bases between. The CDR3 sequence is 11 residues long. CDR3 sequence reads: CASSLDYGYTF. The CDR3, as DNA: TGTGCCAGCAGCTTGGACTATGGCTACACCTTC. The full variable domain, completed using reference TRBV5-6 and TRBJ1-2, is DAGVTQSPTHLIKTRGQQVTLRCSPKSGHDTVSWYQQALGQGPQFIFQYYEEEERQRGNFPDRFSGHQFPNYSSELNVNALLLGDSALYLCASSLDYGYTFGSGTRLTVV.

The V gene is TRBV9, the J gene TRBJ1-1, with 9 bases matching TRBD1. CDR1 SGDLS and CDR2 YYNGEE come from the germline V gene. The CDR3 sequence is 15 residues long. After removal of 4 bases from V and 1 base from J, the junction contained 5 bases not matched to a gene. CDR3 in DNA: TGTGCCAGCAGCCCAGGGACAGGGACGAACACTGAAGCTTTCTTT. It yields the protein CASSPGTGTNTEAFF. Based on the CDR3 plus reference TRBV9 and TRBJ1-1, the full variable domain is DSGVTQTPKHLITATGQRVTLRCSPRSGDLSVYWYQQSLDQGLQFLIQYYNGEERAKGNILERFSAQQFPDLHSELNLSSLELGDSALYFCASSPGTGTNTEAFFGQGTRLTVV.

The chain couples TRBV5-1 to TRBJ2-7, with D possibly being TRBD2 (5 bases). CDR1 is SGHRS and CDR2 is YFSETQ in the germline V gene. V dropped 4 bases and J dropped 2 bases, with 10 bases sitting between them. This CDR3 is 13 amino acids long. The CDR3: CASSPEGTYEQYF. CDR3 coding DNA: TGCGCCAGCAGCCCCGAGGGTACCTACGAGCAGTACTTC.

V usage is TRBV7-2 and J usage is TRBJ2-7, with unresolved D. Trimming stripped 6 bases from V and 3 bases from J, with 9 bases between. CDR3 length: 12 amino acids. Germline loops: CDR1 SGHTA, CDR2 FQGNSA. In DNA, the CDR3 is TGTGCCAGCAGGGACCCCTACTACGAGCAGTACTTC. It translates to CASRDPYYEQYF.

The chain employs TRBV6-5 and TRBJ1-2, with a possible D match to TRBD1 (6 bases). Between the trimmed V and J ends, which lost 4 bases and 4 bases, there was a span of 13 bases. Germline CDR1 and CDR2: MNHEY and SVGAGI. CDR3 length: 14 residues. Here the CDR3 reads CASSLNREFYGYTF. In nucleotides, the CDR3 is TGTGCCAGCAGTTTAAACAGGGAATTCTATGGCTACACCTTC.

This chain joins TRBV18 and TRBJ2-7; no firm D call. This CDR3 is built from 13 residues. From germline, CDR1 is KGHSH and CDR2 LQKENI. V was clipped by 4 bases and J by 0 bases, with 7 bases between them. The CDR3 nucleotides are TGTGCCAGCTCACTCAGTAGCTCCTACGAGCAGTACTTC. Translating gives CASSLSSSYEQYF.